The 10 T cell receptor beta chains below come from one sample, sequenced in a study of Ad26.COV2.S vaccination and SARS-CoV-2 variants listed by TCRdb under 2021. The treatment or condition label on this specimen signifies: 15 to 20 received Ad26.COV2.S at low or high dose, single or two shots; several received placebo; per-sample allocation not given. For vaccine and placebo recipients, the sequenced repertoires came from samples collected on day 63 after the first injection. Library preparation employed the immunoSEQ multiplex PCR assay. Drawn from immuneACCESS, this table holds only the in-frame rearrangements with V and J called that TCRdb kept. Clones are partly lost; checked studies trace under half to an unresolved V gene and leave the rest unexplained. The sample yields 350,000 to 450,000 clones; 80% to 95% were counted once. The ten most abundant clones make up 1.5% to 2% of the sample.

This material consisted of peripheral blood, taken in a trial of Ad26.COV2.S vaccine versus placebo. The receptors were gathered from a person aged 18-65 years who received the Ad26.COV2.S COVID-19 vaccine or a placebo.

V and J are TRBV7-2 and TRBJ1-3; D might be TRBD1 (6 bases). The CDR3 is made up of 18 amino acids. CDR1 is SGHTA, CDR2 FQGNSA, per germline. V lost 1 base to trimming and J lost 1 base, with 17 bases between them. The CDR3 DNA sequence: TGTGCCAGCAGCTTAGGAGGGGTAGGGGGATTATCTGGAAACACCATATATTTT. Translated: CASSLGGVGGLSGNTIYF.

The CDR3 sequence is CASSGRDSSHSGANVLTF. In DNA, the CDR3 is TGCGCCAGCAGTGGCCGGGACAGCTCCCACTCTGGGGCCAACGTCCTGACTTTC. The gene calls are TRBV10-1 and TRBJ2-6; 7 bases are a match to TRBD1. Germline V gene lookup returns CDR1 WNHNN and CDR2 SYGVQD (reference sequence). The CDR3 contains 18 residues. With 4 bases clipped from V and 0 bases from J, the junction kept 9 bases outside the gene matches.

The sample holds one count of this clone. The chain employs TRBV5-8 and TRBJ1-4; D is possibly TRBD1 (5 bases). Trimming pared 4 bases from V and 7 bases from J, leaving 11 bases between. Looked up from germline, CDR1 is SGHTS and CDR2 is YDEGEE. This CDR3 spans 13 amino acids. The CDR3 nucleotides read TGTGCCAGCAGCCGATGGGGGGGTGAAAAACTGTTTTTT. Translated, it gives CASSRWGGEKLFF.

This clone was picked up a small number of times. This chain connects TRBV4-1 to TRBJ2-7, with D perhaps given as TRBD1 or TRBD2 (5 bases each). There are 15 residues in the CDR3. V was trimmed by 6 bases and J by 2 bases, leaving 17 bases between them. Per the germline V gene, CDR1 is MGHRA and CDR2 is YSYEKL. CDR3 loop: CASSQSWGTTYEQYF. The CDR3, as DNA: TGCGCCAGCAGTCAGTCCTGGGGGACCACCTACGAGCAGTACTTC.

The V and J genes are TRBV5-4 and TRBJ1-5; perhaps TRBD1 as D (6 bases). Trimming removed 4 bases at V and 7 bases at J, with 21 bases between. The CDR3 spans 16 residues. The germline gives CDR1 SGHNT, CDR2 YYREEE (reference sequence). The CDR3 bases are TGTGCCAGCAGCCGACAGTCGGGGGCAGGAAACCAGCCCCAGCATTTT. Translation gives CASSRQSGAGNQPQHF.

This clone showed up just once. V and J are TRBV7-2 and TRBJ2-3; 8 positions match TRBD2. Germline loops: CDR1 SGHTA, CDR2 FQGNSA. After removal of 1 base from V and 3 bases from J, the junction contained 6 bases not matched to a gene. The CDR3 is made up of 16 amino acids. CDR3 bases: TGTGCCAGCAGCTTAGGAGCGGGGGCCGGAACAGATACGCAGTATTTT. Translating gives CASSLGAGAGTDTQYF.

Written as DNA, the CDR3 is TGTGCCAGCAGCTACGGTGGGCCCGGCACAGATACGCAGTATTTT. Its translation is CASSYGGPGTDTQYF. The V call is TRBV14, the J call TRBJ2-3; D unclear. Trimming cost V 5 bases and J 1 base, with 13 bases left between them. From germline, CDR1 is SGHDN and CDR2 FVKESK. CDR3 length: 15 amino acids. Looking up the rest from reference TRBV14 and TRBJ2-3 gives the full variable domain: EAGVTQFPSHSVIEKGQTVTLRCDPISGHDNLYWYRRVMGKEIKFLLHFVKESKQDESGMPNNRFLAERTGGTYSTLKVQPAELEDSGVYFCASSYGGPGTDTQYFGPGTRLTVL.

The chain has TRBV7-2 and TRBJ2-3; the match to TRBD1 covers 8 bases. V was pared by 5 bases and J by 3 bases, with 10 bases of the junction left unmatched. Germline V CDR1 and CDR2: SGHTA, FQGNSA. The length of the CDR3 is 16 residues. Here the CDR3 DNA reads TGTGCCAGCAGCCTCGGTGGCAGGGGGCAAACAGATACGCAGTATTTT. Its protein product is CASSLGGRGQTDTQYF.

The genes are TRBV23-1 and TRBJ2-2; 8 bases agree with TRBD1. TRBV23-1 is labeled an ORF, and its function is uncertain. This CDR3 is built from 17 residues. After removal of 4 bases from V and 1 base from J, the junction contained 8 bases not matched to a gene. CDR3 bases: TGCGCCAGCAGTCCCCCCGGACAGGGACGGAACACCGGGGAGCTGTTTTTT. Translation: CASSPPGQGRNTGELFF.

The CDR3 DNA sequence: TGTGCCAGCAGCTCGACAGGGAGCTCCTACAATGAGCAGTTCTTC. This sequence encodes CASSSTGSSYNEQFF. This rearrangement joins TRBV5-5 to TRBJ2-1; 7 bases line up with TRBD1. The CDR3 has 15 amino acids. Trimming removed 3 bases from V and 0 bases from J; junction bases left unmatched: 3. The germline gives CDR1 SGHKS, CDR2 YYEKEE (reference sequence).